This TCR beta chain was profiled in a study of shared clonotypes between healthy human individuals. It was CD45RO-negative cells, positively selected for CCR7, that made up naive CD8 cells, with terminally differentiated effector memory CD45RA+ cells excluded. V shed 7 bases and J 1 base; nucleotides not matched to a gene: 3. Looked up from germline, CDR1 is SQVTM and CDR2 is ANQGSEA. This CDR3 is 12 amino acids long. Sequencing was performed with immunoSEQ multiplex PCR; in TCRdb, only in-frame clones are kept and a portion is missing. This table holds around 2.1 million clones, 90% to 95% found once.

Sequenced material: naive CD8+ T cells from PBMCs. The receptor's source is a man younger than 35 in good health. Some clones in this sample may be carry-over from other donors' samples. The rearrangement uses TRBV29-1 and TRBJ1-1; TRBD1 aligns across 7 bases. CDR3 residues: CSGRDRNTEAFF. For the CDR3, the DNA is TGCAGCGGCCGGGACAGGAACACTGAAGCTTTCTTT.